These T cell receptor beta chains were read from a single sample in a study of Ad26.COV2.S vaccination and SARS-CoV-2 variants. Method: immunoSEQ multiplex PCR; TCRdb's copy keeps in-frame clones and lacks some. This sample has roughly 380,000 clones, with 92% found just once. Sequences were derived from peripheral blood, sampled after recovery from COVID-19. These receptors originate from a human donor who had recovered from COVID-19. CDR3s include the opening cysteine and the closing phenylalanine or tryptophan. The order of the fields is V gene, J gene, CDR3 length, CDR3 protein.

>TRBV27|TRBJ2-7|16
CASSLSDGEFTYEQYF
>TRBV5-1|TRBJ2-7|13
CASSSGRGYEQYF
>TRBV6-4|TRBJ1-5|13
CASSEGQDQPQHF
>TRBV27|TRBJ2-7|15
CASGLTGTVTYEQYF
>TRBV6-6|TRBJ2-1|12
CASSYIRNEQFF
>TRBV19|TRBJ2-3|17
CASSIQVLAFGSDTQYF
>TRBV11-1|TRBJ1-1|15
CASSLDQGLNTEAFF
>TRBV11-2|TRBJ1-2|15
CASSLGQGRGYGYTF
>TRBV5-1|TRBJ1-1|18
CASSLRAGAESGFTEAFF
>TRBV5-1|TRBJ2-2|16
CASSSRQGRGTGELFF
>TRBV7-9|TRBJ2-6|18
CASSSIRGEGNGANVLTF
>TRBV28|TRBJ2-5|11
CGLAGRETQYF
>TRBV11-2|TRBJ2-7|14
CASSLGVGTHEQYF
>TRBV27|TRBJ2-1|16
CASSLSGLAGYNEQFF
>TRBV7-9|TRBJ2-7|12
CASSHPWGEQYF
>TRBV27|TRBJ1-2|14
CASSLSDRHFSYTF
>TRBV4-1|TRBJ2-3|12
CASGGTADTQYF
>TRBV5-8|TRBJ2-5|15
CASSLDRGGEETQYF
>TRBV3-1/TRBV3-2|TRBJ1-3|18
CASSHLAFSGGTGNTIYF
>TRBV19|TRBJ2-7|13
CASTRGPSYEQYF
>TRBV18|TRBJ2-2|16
CASSHIWGQGAGELFF
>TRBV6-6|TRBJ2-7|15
CASSSEAGRSYEQYF
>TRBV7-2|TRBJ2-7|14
CASSLARLSYEQYF
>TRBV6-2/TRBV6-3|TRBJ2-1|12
CASSFAVNEQFF